This T cell receptor (beta chain) was profiled in a study of blood T cell repertoires in COVID-19 (dated by TCRdb to the early 2020s). About the full investigation: Samples from collaborators originated in the United States, Italy and Spain and spanned both the acute and convalescent phases of COVID-19. The material from the prospective study consisted of cDNA or gDNA derived from T cells, B-cell-depleted T cells, or PBMCs. The dataset comprised deeply sampled blood TCRbeta repertoires from subjects exposed to, actively infected with, or recovered from COVID-19. The repertoires were made available in a free public database intended to serve as a resource for research on the immune response to SARS-CoV-2. The samples were drawn from the first 160 participants of the ongoing ImmuneRACE study and from 1,254 subjects provided by 6 global collaborators. Sample metadata almost always included a de-identified subject ID, COVID-19 status, age in years and sex. Where available, HLA class I and class II types were taken from metadata supplied by the sample provider and were not determined by assay-based typing.

About this clone itself: What antigen it recognizes has not been identified. No clone much larger than this one lies a single base away; base qualities are absent.

Cut back by 11 bases and 6 bases, the V and J ends lie 14 bases apart. The CDR1 and CDR2 encoded by the germline V gene (reference sequence) are LNHDA and SQIVND. The CDR3 sequence holds 13 residues, the cysteine and phenylalanine included. The sequence is cut down to CDR3 DNA, 39 bases in frame from base 1. Collaborating institutions collected whole blood in K2EDTA tubes following their own protocols. For TCRbeta analysis, collaborator samples were shipped as frozen whole blood, as isolated PBMCs, or as DNA extracted from either sample type. The immunoSEQ Assay, a bias-controlled multiplex PCR, was used to amplify TCRbeta CDR3 regions from genomic DNA. The study's own analysis went as follows. Nucleated cell counts per sample were estimated from amplification of reference gene primers within the assay. To quantify the absolute abundance of each unique TCRbeta CDR3 rearrangement, sequence reads were collapsed and filtered. For each sample, productive Simpson clonality was calculated as the square root of Simpson's diversity index over productive rearrangements. TCRdb retrieved this table from immuneACCESS and kept in-frame rearrangements only. Not all clones are present; in checked studies, unresolved V genes account for under half, and no reason is known for the remainder. That table furnishes V, J and clone size, whereas the DNA furnished D and trimming. The sample yields around 180,000 clones; roughly nine tenths were counted once. The top ten clones comprise under 30% of the sample.

Here is what the overall study found, with its caveats: The amount of clinical and demographic metadata varied by source and participant and was provided uncurated.

Source material: peripheral blood. The clonotype originates from a man in his fifties or sixties with acute or convalescent COVID-19. This receptor chain uses TRBV19 and TRBJ1-6, with no reliable assignment of the D segment. This receptor carries the CDR3 CAAGSLSNSPLHF. The DNA sequence is as follows: TGTGCCGCGGGGAGTTTAAGTAATTCACCCCTCCACTTT.